What follows are 30 T cell receptor beta chains derived from one specimen sequenced in a study of cytomegalovirus exposure and HLA in healthy donors. A multiplex PCR was run with 60 Vbeta primers and 13 Jbeta primers. Assay used: immunoSEQ multiplex PCR; TCRdb lists only in-frame clones, some missing. The sample lists roughly 200,000 clones, 79% occurring once. The sample comprised PBMCs. The source of these receptors is a woman aged 25 to 39 in good health and CMV-seropositive.

The rearrangement joins TRBV28 to TRBJ2-2, with unresolved D. From germline, CDR1 is MDHEN and CDR2 SYDVKM. The length of the CDR3 is 13 residues. Trimming pared 3 bases from V and 5 bases from J, leaving 7 bases between. The CDR3: CASSLPGTGELFF. The DNA of the CDR3 is TGTGCCAGCAGTTTGCCGGGTACCGGGGAGCTGTTTTTT.

The V call is TRBV29-1, the J call TRBJ2-1; 10 positions agree with TRBD1. V trimming: 6 bases; J trimming: 9 bases; junction bases outside the gene matches: 14. This CDR3 has 15 amino acids. Germline V gene sequence: CDR1 SQVTM, CDR2 ANQGSEA. This chain's CDR3 is CSVKLPGQGWVEQFF. The CDR3 coding sequence is TGCAGCGTCAAGCTTCCGGGACAGGGGTGGGTTGAGCAGTTCTTC.

CDR3 residues: CASSARGSSSYEQYF. The CDR3 coding sequence is TGTGCCAGCAGCGCTCGGGGTAGTAGTTCCTACGAGCAGTACTTC. The J gene is TRBJ2-7, the V gene TRBV7-9; possible D gene TRBD2, 5 bases. Trimming took 5 bases from V and 1 from J, leaving 15 bases between them. CDR3 length equals 15 residues. Germline V gene sequence: CDR1 SEHNR, CDR2 FQNEAQ (reference sequence).

The CDR3 bases are TGTGCCAGCAGCCTGGTAGCGGGGAAAGAGACCCAGTACTTC. Residues: CASSLVAGKETQYF. The V gene is TRBV5-5, the J gene TRBJ2-5; 8 nucleotides line up with TRBD2. The CDR3 has 14 amino acids. V dropped 4 bases and J dropped 3; count of bases not matched to a gene: 5. CDR1 SGHKS and CDR2 YYEKEE come from the germline V gene (reference sequence). Looking up the rest from reference TRBV5-5 and TRBJ2-5 gives the full variable domain: DAGVTQSPTHLIKTRGQQVTLRCSPISGHKSVSWYQQVLGQGPQFIFQYYEKEERGRGNFPDRFSARQFPNYSSELNVNALLLGDSALYLCASSLVAGKETQYFGPGTRLLVL.

This clone was counted a few times. The V and J genes are TRBV15 and TRBJ1-6; D is uncertain. CDR1 is LNHNV, CDR2 YYDKDF, per germline (reference sequence). V was pared by 5 bases and J by 7 bases, with 12 bases between. This CDR3 comprises 14 residues. In DNA form, the CDR3 reads TGTGCCACCAGCGAGTTGTACTGGAATTCACCCCTCCACTTT. Protein: CATSELYWNSPLHF.

This clone appeared once. CDR3 sequence: CASSRDRAVREKLFF. CDR3 bases: TGTGCCAGCAGCCGCGACAGGGCGGTTAGGGAAAAACTGTTTTTT. This sequence joins TRBV7-8 and TRBJ1-4, with 7 bases matching TRBD1. In germline, CDR1 is SGHVS, CDR2 FQNEAQ. The CDR3 is made up of 15 amino acids. The V gene end was trimmed by 5 bases and the J gene end by 8 bases; junction bases not matched to a gene: 11.

V usage is TRBV29-1 and J usage is TRBJ2-3; D not certain. This CDR3 comprises 15 residues. V was trimmed by 5 bases and J by 6 bases, leaving 21 bases between them. Germline lookup yields CDR1 SQVTM and CDR2 ANQGSEA. CDR3 in amino acids: CSVSSEAGFSDTQYF. The CDR3, as DNA: TGCAGCGTTTCCAGCGAGGCTGGGTTCTCGGATACGCAGTATTTT.

This sequence joins TRBV4-1 and TRBJ1-1; D remains unclear. The CDR3 has 14 amino acids. Trimming pared 3 bases from V and 4 bases from J, leaving 12 bases between. From germline, CDR1 is MGHRA and CDR2 YSYEKL. The CDR3 nucleotides read TGCGCCAGCAGCCAGGCGGCGGTGGGCACTGAAGCTTTCTTT. Translated: CASSQAAVGTEAFF.

The rearrangement links TRBV10-1 to TRBJ2-7; D may be TRBD2 (6 bases). V was cut by 5 bases and J by 3 bases, with 20 bases left in between. Germline V gene data show CDR1 as WNHNN and CDR2 as SYGVQD (reference sequence). This CDR3 spans 16 amino acids. CDR3 in amino acids: CASSSRTGVRGYEQYF. For the CDR3, the DNA is TGCGCCAGCAGTTCACGAACGGGGGTTAGGGGCTACGAGCAGTACTTC.

This clone was counted a few times. The chain recombines TRBV6-1 with TRBJ2-1, with TRBD2 matching 9 bases. Trimming cost V 3 bases and J 4 bases; bases outside gene matches: 7. The germline V gene has CDR1 MNHNS and CDR2 SASEGT. CDR3 size: 16 residues. The CDR3 reads CASSDGAGGQYNEQFF. In DNA form, the CDR3 reads TGTGCCAGCAGTGACGGGGCGGGGGGGCAATACAATGAGCAGTTCTTC.

The chain carries TRBV4-2 and TRBJ2-1; 8 bases align to TRBD2. The V gene's germline CDR1 is LGHNA and CDR2 YNFKEQ. This CDR3 comprises 15 residues. The V segment lost 3 bases and the J segment 1 base; nucleotides outside the gene matches: 2. CDR3 sequence reads: CASSHREGSYNEQFF. The CDR3 nucleotides are TGTGCCAGCAGCCACCGGGAGGGGTCCTACAATGAGCAGTTCTTC.

The chain links TRBV9 to TRBJ2-3, with D unclear. The CDR3 sequence is 11 residues long. V was shortened by 5 bases and J by 3 bases, with 4 bases between the two germline ends. Looked up from germline, CDR1 is SGDLS and CDR2 is YYNGEE. CDR3 sequence reads: CASSLTDTQYF. CDR3 DNA sequence: TGTGCCAGCAGTCTGACAGATACGCAGTATTTT.

This clone was seen only a few times. This chain links TRBV19 with TRBJ2-7, with TRBD2 matching over 9 bases. The junction had 12 bases not matched to a gene; V was cut back by 5 bases and J by 4 bases. Germline V gene lookup returns CDR1 LNHDA and CDR2 SQIVND (reference sequence). CDR3 size: 16 residues. The CDR3 sequence: CASSYSSGRRGYEQYF. The CDR3 DNA reads TGTGCCAGTAGTTACAGTAGCGGGAGAAGGGGTTACGAGCAGTACTTC. Based on the CDR3 plus reference TRBV19 and TRBJ2-7, the full variable domain is DGGITQSPKYLFRKEGQNVTLSCEQNLNHDAMYWYRQDPGQGLRLIYYSQIVNDFQKGDIAEGYSVSREKKESFPLTVTSAQKNPTAFYLCASSYSSGRRGYEQYFGPGTRLTVT.

The chain is built from TRBV18 and TRBJ1-2, with 9 bases identical to TRBD1. In germline, CDR1 is KGHSH, CDR2 LQKENI. The CDR3 has 13 amino acids. Trimming cost V 3 bases and J 8 bases; bases outside gene matches: 4. The DNA of the CDR3 is TGTGCCAGCTCACCTGGGACAGGGAGAGGCTACACCTTC. Translation gives CASSPGTGRGYTF. Drawing the rest from reference TRBV18 and TRBJ1-2, the complete variable domain is NAGVMQNPRHLVRRRGQEARLRCSPMKGHSHVYWYRQLPEEGLKFMVYLQKENIIDESGMPKERFSAEFPKEGPSILRIQQVVRGDSAAYFCASSPGTGRGYTFGSGTRLTVV.

The V call is TRBV7-9, the J call TRBJ2-7; 13 bases fit TRBD2. CDR1 and CDR2 (germline): SEHNR, FQNEAQ (reference sequence). V lost 4 bases and J lost 5; bases outside the gene matches: 2. The CDR3 runs to 14 residues. In nucleotides, the CDR3 is TGTGCCAGCAGCTGGACTAGCGGGAGCAACGAGCAGTACTTC. Encoded protein: CASSWTSGSNEQYF. The entire variable domain, with the rest obtained from reference TRBV7-9 and TRBJ2-7, is as follows: DTGVSQNPRHKITKRGQNVTFRCDPISEHNRLYWYRQTLGQGPEFLTYFQNEAQLEKSRLLSDRFSAERPKGSFSTLEIQRTEQGDSAMYLCASSWTSGSNEQYFGPGTRLTVT.

V and J are TRBV9 and TRBJ2-5; D not certain. The CDR3 loop spans 16 amino acids. The germline CDR1 and CDR2 sequences are SGDLS and YYNGEE. V was clipped by 4 bases and J by 1 base, with 17 bases between them. As DNA, the CDR3 is TGTGCCAGCAGCACCCGTACCACAGTTGGCCAAGAGACCCAGTACTTC. As protein: CASSTRTTVGQETQYF. Supplemented by reference TRBV9 and TRBJ2-5, the full variable domain reads DSGVTQTPKHLITATGQRVTLRCSPRSGDLSVYWYQQSLDQGLQFLIQYYNGEERAKGNILERFSAQQFPDLHSELNLSSLELGDSALYFCASSTRTTVGQETQYFGPGTRLLVL.

The chain couples TRBV5-1 to TRBJ2-1; weak D call: TRBD2 (5 bases). Trimming stripped 4 bases from V and 1 base from J, with 15 bases between. The CDR3 is 16 residues long. In germline, CDR1 is SGHRS, CDR2 YFSETQ. CDR3 region: CASSPSLGVSYNEQFF. The CDR3 DNA reads TGCGCCAGCAGCCCCAGTCTCGGGGTGTCCTACAATGAGCAGTTCTTC.

This clone was found a few times. The J gene is TRBJ2-7, the V gene TRBV5-8, with 8 bases identical to TRBD2. Germline-derived CDR1 and CDR2 are SGHTS and YDEGEE. The CDR3 totals 13 residues. With V trimmed by 1 base and J by 4 bases, 1 base remained unmatched. CDR3 sequence: CASSLRGGYEQYF. The DNA of the CDR3 is TGTGCCAGCAGCTTGCGGGGGGGGTACGAGCAGTACTTC.

This chain's CDR3 is CASSLGLAGVADTQYF. CDR3 bases: TGTGCCAGCAGCCTCGGACTAGCGGGAGTCGCAGATACGCAGTATTTT. The chain couples TRBV7-8 to TRBJ2-3; 13 nucleotides align to TRBD2. V was clipped by 5 bases and J by 4 bases; unmatched bases: 6. Germline CDR1 reads SGHVS; CDR2 reads FQNEAQ. This CDR3 is built from 16 residues.

The CDR3 nucleotides read TGTGCCAGCAGCTTGGGGACAGGGGTCAATCAGCCCCAGCATTTT. This sequence encodes CASSLGTGVNQPQHF. The V and J genes are TRBV5-6 and TRBJ1-5; 9 positions agree with TRBD1. The trim removed 0 bases at V and 3 bases at J, leaving 1 base unmatched. Germline values: CDR1 SGHDT, CDR2 YYEEEE. The CDR3 extends over 15 amino acids.

The V gene is TRBV4-1, the J gene TRBJ1-6, with 11 bases matching TRBD1. With 4 bases clipped from V and 7 bases from J, the junction kept 6 bases outside the gene matches. The V gene's germline CDR1 is MGHRA and CDR2 YSYEKL. The CDR3 extends over 16 amino acids. CDR3 nucleotide sequence: TGCGCCAGCAGCCGAACCGGGACAGGGGGAAATTCACCCCTCCACTTT. As protein: CASSRTGTGGNSPLHF.

The J gene is TRBJ2-3, the V gene TRBV29-1; the D gene is possibly TRBD2 (5 bases). The CDR3 has 14 amino acids. V dropped 6 bases and J dropped 5 bases, with 18 bases sitting between them. Germline V lookup: CDR1 SQVTM, CDR2 ANQGSEA. CDR3 sequence: CSVVDRGPEDTQYF. The CDR3 DNA follows: TGCAGCGTCGTTGACCGGGGTCCGGAAGATACGCAGTATTTT.

This chain joins TRBV5-1 and TRBJ1-2; no clear D. Germline CDR1 and CDR2: SGHRS and YFSETQ. The CDR3 contains 12 residues. V was trimmed by 3 bases and J by 8 bases, leaving 11 bases between them. In DNA form, the CDR3 reads TGCGCCAGCAGCTCCGGACTGATCGGCTACACCTTC. Protein: CASSSGLIGYTF. The complete variable domain, with remaining parts taken from reference TRBV5-1 and TRBJ1-2, reads KAGVTQTPRYLIKTRGQQVTLSCSPISGHRSVSWYQQTPGQGLQFLFEYFSETQRNKGNFPGRFSGRQFSNSRSEMNVSTLELGDSALYLCASSSGLIGYTFGSGTRLTVV.

The chain has TRBV5-6 and TRBJ2-1, with D perhaps TRBD2 (6 bases). The V gene's germline CDR1 is SGHDT and CDR2 YYEEEE. The CDR3 runs 15 residues. Deletions cut 3 bases from V and 4 bases from J, with 14 bases between. The chain's CDR3 is CASSSGLNLYNEQFF. The CDR3 region has the DNA TGTGCCAGCAGCTCTGGACTAAACCTTTACAATGAGCAGTTCTTC.

The chain has TRBV25-1 and TRBJ1-3; D gene uncertain. V was clipped by 7 bases and J by 2 bases, with 9 bases between them. Per germline, CDR1 MGHDK and CDR2 SYGVNS. This CDR3 is 13 amino acids long. The DNA for the CDR3 is TGTGCCAGCAACATGGGAGCTGGAAACACCATATATTTT. Its protein product is CASNMGAGNTIYF.

This chain uses TRBV7-9 with TRBJ2-3, with D maybe TRBD2 (6 bases). The germline V gene has CDR1 SEHNR and CDR2 FQNEAQ (reference sequence). This CDR3 is built from 18 residues. Deletions cut 0 bases from V and 8 bases from J, with 24 bases between. The CDR3 here is CASSLAAGGPPPDGTQYF. CDR3 in DNA: TGTGCCAGCAGCTTAGCGGCCGGGGGACCCCCCCCAGATGGTACGCAGTATTTT.

The chain carries TRBV4-2 and TRBJ2-2; tentative D call: TRBD2 (5 bases). The CDR3 totals 17 residues. Trimming removed 0 bases at V and 0 bases at J, with 11 bases between. Germline V lookup: CDR1 LGHNA, CDR2 YNFKEQ. The CDR3 DNA reads TGTGCCAGCAGCCAAGATGAGGGAAGAACGAACACCGGGGAGCTGTTTTTT. It encodes CASSQDEGRTNTGELFF.

The chain joins TRBV27 to TRBJ2-7, with a tentative D call TRBD1 (6 bases). V lost 6 bases and J 0 bases, leaving 12 bases between the germline ends. Germline assignment: CDR1 MNHEY and CDR2 SMNVEV (reference sequence). The CDR3 loop spans 14 amino acids. CDR3 sequence (DNA): TGTGCCAGCAGACCGATGGGGGCCTCCTACGAGCAGTACTTC. Encoded protein: CASRPMGASYEQYF.

The V and J genes are TRBV11-3 and TRBJ2-3; TRBD2 might be the D (6 bases). V shed 5 bases and J shed 4 bases, with 10 bases lying between them. The germline V gene has CDR1 SGHNT and CDR2 YENEEA. CDR3 length: 13 amino acids. This CDR3 reads CASSIGSSDTQYF. The CDR3 region has the DNA TGTGCCAGCAGCATCGGGAGTTCAGATACGCAGTATTTT.

In regard to this clone: The CDR3 ends on some other residue instead of the conserved phenylalanine or tryptophan, so this is likely a read error. The genes are TRBV29-1 and TRBJ1-5, with 7 bases lining up with TRBD1. V shed 6 bases and J 5 bases; nucleotides not matched to a gene: 10. The CDR3 is 14 residues long. The germline gives CDR1 SQVTM, CDR2 ANQGSEA. The CDR3 loop reads CSVVMTGLDQPQHL. The CDR3 DNA sequence: TGCAGCGTCGTAATGACAGGGCTTGATCAGCCCCAGCATTTG.